Shown below are 28 T cell receptor beta chains from a single sample sequenced in a study of shared clonotypes between healthy human individuals. Sequenced by immunoSEQ multiplex PCR; TCRdb stores in-frame clones only, minus some. This sample carries some 1.4 million clones, roughly 96% of them seen once, and the ten largest clones take about 1%. Material for sequencing was naive CD4+ T cells sorted from blood. Subset indicated: CD45RA+ positively selected. These receptors were collected from a man younger than 40 in good health.

The rearrangement uses TRBV14 and TRBJ2-1; D is unresolved. The germline V gene has CDR1 SGHDN and CDR2 FVKESK. Trimming shortened V by 0 bases and J by 9 bases, and 15 bases separated the two germline ends. This CDR3 region has 15 residues. The CDR3 region is CASSQDWAGRSEQFF. In DNA, the CDR3 is TGTGCCAGCAGCCAAGATTGGGCCGGGCGGAGTGAGCAGTTCTTC.

The chain carries TRBV18 and TRBJ2-1; D remains unclear. V lost 2 bases, J lost 4 bases, and 12 bases lay in between. Germline lookup yields CDR1 KGHSH and CDR2 LQKENI. The CDR3 length is 15 residues. The CDR3 loop reads CASSPSSGQYNEQFF. The CDR3 DNA follows: TGTGCCAGCTCACCAAGCTCCGGGCAATACAATGAGCAGTTCTTC. Variable domain in full (rest from reference TRBV18 and TRBJ2-1): NAGVMQNPRHLVRRRGQEARLRCSPMKGHSHVYWYRQLPEEGLKFMVYLQKENIIDESGMPKERFSAEFPKEGPSILRIQQVVRGDSAAYFCASSPSSGQYNEQFFGPGTRLTVL.

The chain employs TRBV5-1 and TRBJ2-2; 7 bases line up with TRBD1. The ends lost 4 bases at V and 1 base at J; junction bases unmatched: 7. The CDR3 has 16 amino acids. CDR1 and CDR2 from the germline V gene are SGHRS and YFSETQ. In DNA, the CDR3 is TGCGCCAGCAGCGTACAGGGGATACAGAACACCGGGGAGCTGTTTTTT. Translated, it gives CASSVQGIQNTGELFF.

The gene calls are TRBV6-1 and TRBJ2-5; 7 bases align to TRBD1. CDR3 size: 16 residues. J gave up 5 bases and V 0 bases, and 9 bases lay outside the gene matches. Germline V lookup: CDR1 MNHNS, CDR2 SASEGT. The CDR3 sequence: CASSEASIRGQETQYF. CDR3 in DNA: TGTGCCAGCAGTGAAGCGTCAATTAGGGGGCAGGAGACCCAGTACTTC.

This chain links TRBV27 with TRBJ1-5, with a weak D call TRBD1 (6 bases). The CDR3 loop spans 17 amino acids. Per the germline V gene, CDR1 is MNHEY and CDR2 is SMNVEV (reference sequence). V dropped 0 bases and J dropped 5 bases, with 17 bases sitting between them. The CDR3 loop reads CASSLSGARWKDQPQHF. The DNA for the CDR3 is TGTGCCAGCAGTTTATCGGGGGCGCGATGGAAGGATCAGCCCCAGCATTTT.

The J gene is TRBJ1-1, the V gene TRBV7-8; weak D call: TRBD1 (5 bases). This CDR3 contains 15 residues. Trimming removed 1 base at V and 4 bases at J, with 13 bases between. Germline loops: CDR1 SGHVS, CDR2 FQNEAQ. The CDR3, as DNA: TGTGCCAGCAGCTTAGTCGGGGGGAGAAGCACTGAAGCTTTCTTT. As protein: CASSLVGGRSTEAFF. The full variable domain, its missing parts supplied by reference TRBV7-8 and TRBJ1-1, is GAGVSQSPRYKVAKRGQDVALRCDPISGHVSLFWYQQALGQGPEFLTYFQNEAQLDKSGLPSDRFFAERPEGSVSTLKIQRTQQEDSAVYLCASSLVGGRSTEAFFGQGTRLTVV.

This clone was observed a single time. The V call is TRBV7-2, the J call TRBJ1-4; TRBD1 is a possible D gene (6 bases). V lost 6 bases and J lost 7, with 15 bases in between. The germline V gene encodes CDR1 SGHTA and CDR2 FQGNSA. The CDR3 runs 14 residues. The CDR3 protein is CASRVTGRGEKLFF. For the CDR3, the DNA is TGTGCCAGCAGAGTAACAGGGAGGGGTGAAAAACTGTTTTTT.

The chain has TRBV5-4 and TRBJ2-3; 7 nucleotides match TRBD2. CDR3 length: 15 amino acids. CDR1 is SGHNT and CDR2 is YYREEE in the germline V gene (reference sequence). V lost 4 bases to trimming and J lost 6 bases; unmatched junction nucleotides: 11. The CDR3 loop reads CASSPPGLVMDTQYF. In DNA, the CDR3 is TGTGCCAGCAGCCCCCCTGGACTAGTAATGGATACGCAGTATTTT.

The gene calls are TRBV4-3 and TRBJ2-2; TRBD2 is a possible D gene (6 bases). From germline, CDR1 is LGHNA and CDR2 YSLEER. Trimming left V 2 bases short and J 3 bases short, with 19 bases between. The CDR3 runs to 18 residues. The CDR3 spells CASSQLTPMGGYTGELFF. CDR3 in DNA: TGCGCCAGCAGCCAACTCACGCCGATGGGAGGTTACACCGGGGAGCTGTTTTTT.

The chain is built from TRBV19 and TRBJ2-3; 8 positions agree with TRBD1. The germline CDR1 and CDR2 sequences are LNHDA and SQIVND (reference sequence). The V segment lost 8 bases and the J segment 3 bases; nucleotides outside the gene matches: 7. The CDR3 consists of 14 residues. CDR3: CASRPDRATDTQYF. In nucleotides, the CDR3 is TGTGCCAGTCGACCGGACAGGGCAACAGATACGCAGTATTTT. The complete variable domain, with remaining parts taken from reference TRBV19 and TRBJ2-3, reads DGGITQSPKYLFRKEGQNVTLSCEQNLNHDAMYWYRQDPGQGLRLIYYSQIVNDFQKGDIAEGYSVSREKKESFPLTVTSAQKNPTAFYLCASRPDRATDTQYFGPGTRLTVL.

This chain joins TRBV4-1 and TRBJ1-1; D unresolved. This CDR3 has 14 amino acids. The V gene's germline CDR1 is MGHRA and CDR2 YSYEKL. The V end was cut by 7 bases, the J end by 1 base, with 13 bases between. The CDR3 spells CASTKREGNTEAFF. DNA for the CDR3: TGCGCCAGCACGAAACGGGAAGGGAACACTGAAGCTTTCTTT.

The chain is built from TRBV7-2 and TRBJ2-1; D may be TRBD2 (5 bases). Per germline, CDR1 SGHTA and CDR2 FQGNSA. V dropped 5 bases and J dropped 0 bases, with 11 bases sitting between them. The CDR3 runs to 15 residues. CDR3 in amino acids: CASSPLGSSYNEQFF. DNA for the CDR3: TGTGCCAGCAGCCCCTTAGGGAGCTCCTACAATGAGCAGTTCTTC.

This clone was detected once. This specimen includes other DNA sequences encoding the same CDR3. V usage is TRBV18 and J usage is TRBJ1-1; no clear D gene. V lost 2 bases and J lost 1, with 8 bases in between. The CDR3 length is 14 residues. Per germline, CDR1 KGHSH and CDR2 LQKENI. The CDR3 spells CASSPGIGNTEAFF. CDR3 DNA sequence: TGTGCCAGCTCACCAGGGATCGGGAACACTGAAGCTTTCTTT.

The DNA of the CDR3 is TGTGCCAGTAGTGAGGGGGATGAGCAGTACTTC. The encoded protein is CASSEGDEQYF. The gene calls are TRBV19 and TRBJ2-7; the D gene is possibly TRBD1 (6 bases). The V and J ends lost 5 bases and 7 bases respectively, with 9 bases between them. CDR1 is LNHDA, CDR2 SQIVND, per germline (reference sequence). The CDR3 spans 11 residues. The full variable domain, its missing parts supplied by reference TRBV19 and TRBJ2-7, is DGGITQSPKYLFRKEGQNVTLSCEQNLNHDAMYWYRQDPGQGLRLIYYSQIVNDFQKGDIAEGYSVSREKKESFPLTVTSAQKNPTAFYLCASSEGDEQYFGPGTRLTVT.

The CDR3 DNA sequence: TGTGCCAGCAGCTTAGCCAGATACCAAGAGACCCAGTACTTC. Its protein is CASSLARYQETQYF. This chain links TRBV7-2 with TRBJ2-5; D is unclear. The germline V gene has CDR1 SGHTA and CDR2 FQGNSA. This CDR3 region has 14 residues. V was cut by 0 bases and J by 0 bases, with 5 bases left in between.

The V and J genes are TRBV15 and TRBJ2-7; possible D gene TRBD1, 5 bases. Trimming pared 5 bases from V and 2 bases from J, leaving 25 bases between. This CDR3 has 18 residues. Per germline, CDR1 LNHNV and CDR2 YYDKDF (reference sequence). The CDR3 sequence: CATSEARGSTTLPYEQYF. The CDR3, as DNA: TGTGCCACCAGCGAAGCTAGGGGCTCGACCACCCTTCCCTACGAGCAGTACTTC.

V is TRBV5-1 and J is TRBJ2-7, with a tentative D call TRBD2 (6 bases). CDR1 and CDR2 (germline): SGHRS, YFSETQ. Between the trimmed V and J ends, which lost 2 bases and 3 bases, there was a span of 12 bases. The CDR3 sequence is 14 residues long. The CDR3 spells CASSFRAGVYEQYF. In DNA, the CDR3 is TGCGCCAGCAGCTTTCGAGCGGGCGTCTACGAGCAGTACTTC.

The V call is TRBV28, the J call TRBJ1-1; 7 bases align to TRBD1. Germline-derived CDR1 and CDR2 are MDHEN and SYDVKM. CDR3 length: 15 amino acids. With 2 bases clipped from V and 7 bases from J, the junction kept 10 bases outside the gene matches. This chain's CDR3 is CASSLRAGGGFEAFF. The DNA of the CDR3 is TGTGCCAGCAGTTTAAGGGCAGGGGGGGGTTTTGAAGCTTTCTTT.

The table lists this clone with a few counts. The chain employs TRBV27 and TRBJ1-4, with TRBD1 matching 9 bases. The CDR3 loop spans 13 amino acids. CDR1 is MNHEY and CDR2 is SMNVEV in the germline V gene (reference sequence). With 8 bases clipped from V and 8 bases from J, the junction kept 6 bases outside the gene matches. The CDR3 protein is CASANRGPEKLFF. For the CDR3, the DNA is TGTGCCAGCGCCAACAGGGGGCCGGAAAAACTGTTTTTT.

The chain has TRBV27 and TRBJ2-3; TRBD2 matches 8 bases. With 5 bases clipped from V and 1 base from J, the junction kept 8 bases outside the gene matches. This CDR3 has 16 amino acids. Per germline, CDR1 MNHEY and CDR2 SMNVEV (reference sequence). The CDR3 sequence is CASSPSGLVGTDTQYF. CDR3 nucleotide sequence: TGTGCCAGCAGTCCATCGGGACTAGTTGGCACAGATACGCAGTATTTT.

The V call is TRBV9, the J call TRBJ2-3; 9 nucleotides align to TRBD2. Germline V CDR1 and CDR2: SGDLS, YYNGEE. The V segment lost 3 bases and the J segment 2 bases; nucleotides outside the gene matches: 10. CDR3 length: 17 amino acids. The CDR3 here is CASSGSKAGGFTDTQYF. CDR3 nucleotide sequence: TGTGCCAGCAGCGGATCGAAGGCGGGAGGGTTCACAGATACGCAGTATTTT.

Here the CDR3 DNA reads TGTGCCAGCAGCTTGGTGGCGTCTTCGACCTACGAGCAGTACTTC. Amino acid sequence: CASSLVASSTYEQYF. The chain uses TRBV5-4 and TRBJ2-7; D call uncertain. The CDR3 runs to 15 residues. Trimming shortened V by 0 bases and J by 2 bases, and 12 bases separated the two germline ends. Looked up from germline, CDR1 is SGHNT and CDR2 is YYREEE (reference sequence).

This chain uses TRBV10-1 with TRBJ1-1, with 10 bases identical to TRBD1. Per germline, CDR1 WNHNN and CDR2 SYGVQD (reference sequence). Germline trimming cut 2 bases from V and 6 bases from J; bases unmatched to any gene: 6. The CDR3 extends over 15 amino acids. The CDR3 region has the DNA TGCGCCAGCAGTGAGAGGACAGGGGGGGAGTCTGAAGCTTTCTTT. It yields the protein CASSERTGGESEAFF.

In its sample, this clone was seen once. Other DNA sequences in this sample translate to the same CDR3. The V gene is TRBV2, the J gene TRBJ2-7; TRBD1 matches at 7 bases. V lost 6 bases to trimming and J lost 5 bases; unmatched junction nucleotides: 1. The CDR3 extends over 11 amino acids. The V gene's germline CDR1 is SNHLY and CDR2 FYNNEI. The CDR3 region has the DNA TGTGCCAGCAGCGACAGGGACGAGCAGTACTTC. It specifies CASSDRDEQYF.

J is TRBJ1-2 and V is TRBV10-1; 7 bases are shared with TRBD1. Germline V gives CDR1 WNHNN, CDR2 SYGVQD (reference sequence). The CDR3 spans 14 residues. The junction had 12 bases not matched to a gene; V was cut back by 6 bases and J by 8 bases. The chain's CDR3 is CASRSGQEGLGYTF. For the CDR3, the DNA is TGCGCCAGCAGATCAGGACAGGAGGGTCTAGGCTACACCTTC.

The chain recombines TRBV5-6 with TRBJ1-3; 8 bases are a match to TRBD1. CDR1 SGHDT and CDR2 YYEEEE come from the germline V gene. Trimming at V came to 4 bases and at J to 3 bases, leaving 6 bases not matched to a gene. The CDR3 extends over 15 amino acids. The CDR3 spells CASSSDRGGGNTIYF. CDR3 DNA: TGTGCCAGCAGCAGTGACAGGGGAGGTGGAAACACCATATATTTT.

The V and J genes are TRBV11-3 and TRBJ2-2; D may match TRBD1 or TRBD2 (5 bases each). Deletions cut 1 base from V and 4 bases from J, with 16 bases between. There are 17 residues in the CDR3. CDR1 SGHNT and CDR2 YENEEA come from the germline V gene. Written as DNA, the CDR3 is TGTGCCAGCAGCTTAGTAGTGGGACCACCCGGCACCGGGGAGCTGTTTTTT. This codes for CASSLVVGPPGTGELFF.

The chain uses TRBV18 and TRBJ2-1, with D uncertain. CDR1 KGHSH and CDR2 LQKENI come from the germline V gene. This CDR3 has 15 residues. V lost 4 bases, J lost 10 bases, and 20 bases lay in between. The CDR3 spells CASSLGAGPGREQFF. CDR3 DNA sequence: TGTGCCAGCTCACTCGGAGCAGGTCCCGGGCGCGAGCAGTTCTTC.